This record looks at one T cell receptor (beta chain) sequence and its context. Its target is not known. These data come from a study of OX40 agonist ivuxolimab in advanced cancers. General study findings and limits: CD8+ T cells (on average) carried more expanded clones than CD4+ T cells. CD4+ and CD8+ blood T cells expanded clonally by week 6 at 0.1 to 3.0 mg/kg. Some of the nonresponding patients also showed low levels of normalized T-cell clonal expansion.

The junction had 10 bases not matched to a gene; V was cut back by 3 bases and J by 6 bases. Germline loops: CDR1 MNHEY, CDR2 SMNVEV (reference sequence). The CDR3 is 16 residues long. Method: immunoSEQ multiplex PCR; TCRdb's copy keeps in-frame clones and lacks some. Of 30,000 to 40,000 clones in the sample, 60% to 85% were seen once. This TCR was recovered from an adult with an advanced solid tumor such as melanoma, head and neck, liver or kidney cancer. The sequencing here drew on CD4+ or CD8+ T cells sorted from blood, taken in a trial of the OX40 agonist ivuxolimab. This chain links TRBV27 with TRBJ2-4; TRBD2 aligns across 8 bases. The CDR3 region is CASSFEERELGNIQYF. The DNA for the CDR3 is TGTGCCAGCAGTTTTGAGGAGCGGGAGCTTGGAAACATTCAGTACTTC.